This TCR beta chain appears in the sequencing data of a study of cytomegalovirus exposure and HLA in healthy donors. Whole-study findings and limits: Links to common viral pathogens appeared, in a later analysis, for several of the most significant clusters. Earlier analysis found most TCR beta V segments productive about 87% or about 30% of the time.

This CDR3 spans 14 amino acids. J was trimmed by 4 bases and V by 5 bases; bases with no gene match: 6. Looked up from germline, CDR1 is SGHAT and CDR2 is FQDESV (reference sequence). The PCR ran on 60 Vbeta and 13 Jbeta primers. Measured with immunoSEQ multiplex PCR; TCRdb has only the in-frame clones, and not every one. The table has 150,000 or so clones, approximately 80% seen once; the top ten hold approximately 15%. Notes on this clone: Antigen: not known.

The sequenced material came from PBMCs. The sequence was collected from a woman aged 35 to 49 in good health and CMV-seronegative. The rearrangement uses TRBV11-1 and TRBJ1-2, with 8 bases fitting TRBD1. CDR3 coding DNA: TGTGCCAGCAGCCTGGACAGGGTCGGCTATGGCTACACCTTC. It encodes CASSLDRVGYGYTF.